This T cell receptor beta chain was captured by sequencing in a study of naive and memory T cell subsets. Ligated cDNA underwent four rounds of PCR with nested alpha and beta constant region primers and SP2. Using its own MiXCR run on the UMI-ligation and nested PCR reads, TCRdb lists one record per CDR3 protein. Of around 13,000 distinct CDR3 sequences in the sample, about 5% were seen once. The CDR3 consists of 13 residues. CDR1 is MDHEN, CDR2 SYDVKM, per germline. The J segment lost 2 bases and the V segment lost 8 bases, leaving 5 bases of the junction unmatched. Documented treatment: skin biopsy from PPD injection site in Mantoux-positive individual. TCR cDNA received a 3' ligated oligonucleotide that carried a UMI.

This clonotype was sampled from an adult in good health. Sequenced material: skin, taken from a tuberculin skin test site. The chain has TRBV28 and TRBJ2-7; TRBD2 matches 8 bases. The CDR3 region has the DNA TGTGCCAGCCGAACTAGCGGAGCCTACGAGCAGTACTTC. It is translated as CASRTSGAYEQYF.